This entry is about one TCR beta chain. Assay: immunoSEQ multiplex PCR; the TCRdb copy retains only in-frame clones and omits some. The table records approximately 190,000 clones, about nine tenths of them present only once. This record belongs to a study of control samples from healthy donors and cancer patients. This CDR3 is built from 20 residues. Input material: blood. This chain uses TRBV21-1 with TRBJ2-3; whether TRBD2, the table's D call, matches the DNA was not checked. TRBV21-1 is given as a pseudogene. This clonotype originated in a man aged 30-40 years in good health. CDR3 sequence (DNA): TGTGCCAGCAGCAAAATCTTCGACAGGATCCTAGCGGGGGGTACAGATACGCAGTATTTT. This encodes CASSKIFDRILAGGTDTQYF.